This TCR beta chain was captured in a study of tissue T cells after allogeneic stem cell transplantation. J gave up 2 bases and V 2 bases, and 1 base lay outside the gene matches. Germline CDR1 reads NNHNN; CDR2 reads SYGAGS (reference sequence). The CDR3 loop spans 16 amino acids. A note on this clone: Its antigen is currently unknown. Mouse names are used for the genes. The CDR3 end lies 1 residue beyond the end of the read and is filled in from the germline J gene.

Study findings and constraints: Few T cell clones were shared across patients, but motif clusters showed tissue-specific shared signatures. TCR repertoires tracked anatomic similarity, regardless of disease or transplant status. The patient cohort was small and clinically heterogeneous, with limited sampling depth.

Some clones are missing from TCRdb's copy, which holds only in-frame ones; the method was immunoSEQ multiplex PCR. The repertoire holds over 40,000 clones, with approximately 70% as singletons. The receptor comes from a pool of C57BL/6 mice in good health. The sample consisted of sorted cells pooled from one or two spleens. This chain links TRBV13-2 with TRBJ1-4, with TRBD1 matching over 12 bases. The sequenced CDR3 bases are TGTGCCAGCGGTGAGGGACAGGGGGCCTCCAACGAAAGATTATTT. It translates to CASGEGQGASNERLF. The full CDR3 is CASGEGQGASNERLFF.